Shown below are 22 T cell receptor beta chains from a single sample sequenced in a study of siplizumab effects on memory and regulatory T cells (dated by TCRdb to the late 2010s). Libraries were prepared through the immunoSEQ multiplex PCR assay. TCRdb carries this immuneACCESS record with in-frame sequences only. Its versions omit some clonotypes, under half of them owing to an unresolved V gene in the studies checked, with the rest unexplained. Across this sample there are fewer than 100,000 clones, with around 94% seen only once. The top ten constitute over 0.25% of the sample. Material: non-Treg CD4+ T cells sorted from blood. According to the study, the label for this sample's cell subset or site signals: FACS-sorted unstimulated CD4+ non-regulatory T cells. The receptors stem from a human donor in good health.

The V gene is TRBV27, the J gene TRBJ2-2; D perhaps matches TRBD2 (5 bases). Germline values: CDR1 MNHEY, CDR2 SMNVEV (reference sequence). The CDR3 has 15 residues. Between the trimmed V and J ends, which lost 1 base and 7 bases, there was a span of 13 bases. In nucleotides, the CDR3 is TGTGCCAGCAGTTTATTTCGGGGTTTCGGCGGGGAGCTGTTTTTT. Amino acids: CASSLFRGFGGELFF.

The chain couples TRBV5-1 to TRBJ2-1; TRBD1 or TRBD2 may be the D gene (6 bases each). The CDR3 extends over 15 amino acids. From germline, CDR1 is SGHRS and CDR2 YFSETQ. V was clipped by 0 bases and J by 6 bases, with 13 bases between them. The CDR3 DNA sequence: TGCGCCAGCAGCTTGGCCCCAGGAGGGGGCAATGAGCAGTTCTTC. Translation: CASSLAPGGGNEQFF.

The chain joins TRBV6-5 to TRBJ2-7, with 8 bases lining up with TRBD2. CDR1 is MNHEY, CDR2 SVGAGI, per germline. This CDR3 is 12 amino acids long. The V segment lost 4 bases and the J segment 7 bases; nucleotides outside the gene matches: 3. The CDR3 loop is CASSSRGGEQYF. DNA for the CDR3: TGTGCCAGCAGTTCCCGCGGGGGGGAGCAGTACTTC.

This chain connects TRBV7-9 to TRBJ2-5; TRBD2 matches at 15 bases. Germline V CDR1 and CDR2: SEHNR, FQNEAQ (reference sequence). The CDR3 totals 16 residues. V lost 6 bases and J lost 1; bases outside the gene matches: 3. In nucleotides, the CDR3 is TGTGCCAGCAGTCTGGGACTAGCGGGAGGCCAAGAGACCCAGTACTTC. Translating it yields CASSLGLAGGQETQYF. The full variable domain, completed using reference TRBV7-9 and TRBJ2-5, is DTGVSQNPRHKITKRGQNVTFRCDPISEHNRLYWYRQTLGQGPEFLTYFQNEAQLEKSRLLSDRFSAERPKGSFSTLEIQRTEQGDSAMYLCASSLGLAGGQETQYFGPGTRLLVL.

The chain employs TRBV2 and TRBJ1-1, with no clear D. The CDR3 sequence is 12 residues long. V dropped 1 base and J dropped 13 bases, with 13 bases sitting between them. Germline V gene lookup returns CDR1 SNHLY and CDR2 FYNNEI. The CDR3 protein is CASSEGEHSVFF. Written as DNA, the CDR3 is TGTGCCAGCAGTGAAGGGGAACACTCGGTTTTCTTT.

The V and J genes are TRBV18 and TRBJ2-3; the match to TRBD2 covers 13 bases. Germline V gene lookup returns CDR1 KGHSH and CDR2 LQKENI. V lost 3 bases, J lost 6 bases, and 12 bases stayed unmatched. The CDR3 runs to 18 residues. CDR3 sequence (DNA): TGTGCCAGCTCACCCCTAACCCGTACTAGCGGGGGGGCGGATACGCAGTATTTT. Amino acids: CASSPLTRTSGGADTQYF.

This chain links TRBV5-1 with TRBJ2-1; 13 nucleotides match TRBD2. CDR3 length equals 15 residues. V lost 3 bases to trimming and J lost 8 bases; unmatched junction nucleotides: 5. Germline CDR1 reads SGHRS; CDR2 reads YFSETQ. CDR3 in DNA: TGCGCCAGCAGCTCAGGACTAGCGGGAGTCGATGAGCAGTTCTTC. It is translated as CASSSGLAGVDEQFF.

This sequence joins TRBV9 and TRBJ2-5; 12 nucleotides match TRBD2. CDR1 and CDR2 (germline): SGDLS, YYNGEE. The CDR3 length is 16 residues. Losses at the gene ends were 1 base for V and 4 bases for J; bases not matched to a gene: 5. CDR3 in DNA: TGTGCCAGCAGCGTACAGACTAGCGGGAGAGGAGAGACCCAGTACTTC. Translated, it gives CASSVQTSGRGETQYF.

The chain recombines TRBV18 with TRBJ2-3; D is unclear. In germline, CDR1 is KGHSH, CDR2 LQKENI. The CDR3 sequence is 15 residues long. Deletions cut 1 base from V and 4 bases from J, with 12 bases between. CDR3 DNA: TGTGCCAGCTCACCACTGGCAGACGACGCAGATACGCAGTATTTT. This translates into CASSPLADDADTQYF.

The chain combines TRBV18 with TRBJ2-5; TRBD2 matches at 10 bases. The CDR3 runs to 16 residues. With 5 bases clipped from V and 4 bases from J, the junction kept 10 bases outside the gene matches. Germline V lookup: CDR1 KGHSH, CDR2 LQKENI. The CDR3 nucleotides are TGTGCCAGCTCATCGAGATTAGCGGGGGGCACAGAGACCCAGTACTTC. It codes for CASSSRLAGGTETQYF.

The V gene is TRBV5-1, the J gene TRBJ1-4; the D gene is possibly TRBD1 (5 bases). Germline CDR1 and CDR2: SGHRS and YFSETQ. The length of the CDR3 is 14 residues. The V gene lost 0 bases and the J gene lost 8 bases, with 11 bases spanning the gap. In nucleotides, the CDR3 is TGCGCCAGCAGCTTGGCCGGGGGAAAAGAAAAACTGTTTTTT. Translated: CASSLAGGKEKLFF.

V is TRBV30 and J is TRBJ2-7; the D gene is possibly TRBD2 (5 bases). Trimming cost V 3 bases and J 3 bases, with 15 bases left between them. Germline V gene sequence: CDR1 GTSNPN, CDR2 SVGIG (reference sequence). The CDR3 runs 14 residues. This CDR3 reads CAWRKRETIYEQYF. As DNA, the CDR3 is TGTGCCTGGAGAAAGAGGGAGACGATCTACGAGCAGTACTTC.

The chain has TRBV6-5 and TRBJ2-3, with D maybe TRBD2 (6 bases). CDR3 length: 13 residues. V was cut by 2 bases and J by 4 bases, with 7 bases left in between. Germline CDR1 and CDR2: MNHEY and SVGAGI. The CDR3 coding sequence is TGTGCCAGCAGTTACAGACTAGCAGATACGCAGTATTTT. This encodes CASSYRLADTQYF.

The rearrangement links TRBV5-1 to TRBJ1-2; tentatively, D is TRBD1 (6 bases). CDR1 and CDR2 (germline): SGHRS, YFSETQ. CDR3 size: 14 residues. V lost 0 bases, J lost 4 bases, and 10 bases lay in between. In nucleotides, the CDR3 is TGCGCCAGCAGCTTGGGGACAGACGTCTATGGCTACACCTTC. As protein: CASSLGTDVYGYTF.

This clone was seen just once. The chain links TRBV2 to TRBJ2-1; 7 bases align to TRBD1. Germline V lookup: CDR1 SNHLY, CDR2 FYNNEI. This CDR3 has 12 residues. After removal of 6 bases from V and 15 bases from J, the junction contained 11 bases not matched to a gene. Here the CDR3 DNA reads TGTGCCAGCAGGAACCAACAGGGGAGAGGGTTCTTC. Encoded protein: CASRNQQGRGFF.

The chain combines TRBV7-9 with TRBJ1-2; D possibly corresponds to TRBD1 (5 bases). The CDR3 is 14 amino acids. V was cut by 5 bases and J by 7 bases, with 17 bases left in between. Germline CDR1 SEHNR, CDR2 FQNEAQ (reference sequence). The CDR3 DNA reads TGTGCCAGCAGCCCGGAGGGGCCTGGAGGTGGCTACACCTTC. Its translation: CASSPEGPGGGYTF.

This rearrangement joins TRBV5-1 to TRBJ2-2, with TRBD1 matching over 11 bases. Germline V gene lookup returns CDR1 SGHRS and CDR2 YFSETQ. There are 17 residues in the CDR3. V was clipped by 2 bases and J by 6 bases; unmatched bases: 9. The CDR3 sequence is CASSFAPSGQGAGELFF. DNA of the CDR3: TGCGCCAGCAGCTTTGCCCCCTCGGGACAGGGGGCCGGGGAGCTGTTTTTT.

The chain recombines TRBV27 with TRBJ2-3, with D perhaps matching TRBD1 (7 bases). V was trimmed by 6 bases and J by 1 base, leaving 32 bases between them. Germline CDR1 and CDR2: MNHEY and SMNVEV (reference sequence). This CDR3 has 21 amino acids. The CDR3 here is CASSSRLAGQSRPGGTDTQYF. The CDR3, as DNA: TGTGCCAGCAGCTCCCGATTGGCGGGACAGTCTCGGCCGGGGGGCACAGATACGCAGTATTTT.

The chain links TRBV9 to TRBJ2-1; TRBD2 matches at 7 bases. CDR3 length: 15 amino acids. The V and J ends lost 3 bases and 4 bases, in that order; junction bases with no gene match: 7. The germline CDR1 and CDR2 sequences are SGDLS and YYNGEE. The CDR3 DNA is TGTGCCAGCAGCGGGGAGGGGCGGGAATACAATGAGCAGTTCTTC. Translating gives CASSGEGREYNEQFF.

V usage is TRBV5-6 and J usage is TRBJ1-5; D uncertain. CDR1 is SGHDT and CDR2 is YYEEEE in the germline V gene. There are 14 residues in the CDR3. V shed 0 bases and J shed 1 base, with 5 bases lying between them. The CDR3 bases are TGTGCCAGCAGCTTGGCGATGAGCAATCAGCCCCAGCATTTT. Translating gives CASSLAMSNQPQHF.

The chain couples TRBV2 to TRBJ2-5, with 13 bases fitting TRBD2. Germline CDR1 SNHLY, CDR2 FYNNEI. V shed 8 bases and J 5 bases; nucleotides not matched to a gene: 5. CDR3 length equals 14 residues. CDR3 sequence reads: CASWTSGRGETQYF. DNA of the CDR3: TGTGCCAGCTGGACTAGCGGGAGAGGGGAGACCCAGTACTTC.

The chain links TRBV11-3 to TRBJ2-4; D is unresolved. The CDR3 totals 19 residues. The germline V gene has CDR1 SGHNT and CDR2 YENEEA. Trimming removed 1 base from V and 0 bases from J, with 19 bases in between. The CDR3 nucleotides are TGTGCCAGCAGCTTAGGTGGGGTGGTGGAATCGTTAGCCAAAAACATTCAGTACTTC. This gives the protein CASSLGGVVESLAKNIQYF.